This T cell receptor (beta chain) was sequenced for a study of cytomegalovirus exposure and HLA in healthy donors. Study conclusions and caveats: TCR beta V segments were, for the most part, productive about 87% or about 30% of the time in an earlier analysis. A later look showed TCR association rates differing by HLA locus, highest for DRB1 and lowest for HLA-C.

This CDR3 has 15 amino acids. The germline CDR1 and CDR2 sequences are SGHDT and YYEEEE. V trimming: 5 bases; J trimming: 4 bases; junction bases outside the gene matches: 10. For this clone: Its matching antigen is unknown.

The primer mix had 60 Vbeta and 13 Jbeta primers. Profiling relied on immunoSEQ multiplex PCR, and the TCRdb table lists in-frame clones only, not all of them. The table lists approximately 77,000 clones, under 80% of them singletons. Sequences were obtained from PBMCs. The J gene is TRBJ1-2, the V gene TRBV5-6; TRBD1 agrees at 8 bases. This TCR was recovered from a man between 60 and 75 years old in good health and CMV-seropositive. The DNA of the CDR3 is TGTGCCAGCAGTCTTGGGACAGGTGGAATCTATGGCTACACCTTC. This encodes CASSLGTGGIYGYTF.